The source of this T cell receptor beta chain is a study of control samples from healthy donors and cancer patients (dated by TCRdb to 2020 to 2021). This clone was recorded only once. Its antigen is currently not known. Base qualities are missing; no much larger clone stands one base away. From the cysteine through the phenylalanine, the CDR3 covers 13 amino acids. Of all the DNA, just the CDR3 is kept, 39 bases in frame from base 1. CDR1 and CDR2 (MNHNY, SVGAGI) derive from the germline V gene (reference sequence). V loses 2 bases of germline sequence and J loses 3 bases, and the interval between the two ends is 7 bases. The library was produced with the immunoSEQ multiplex PCR assay. TCRdb holds this immuneACCESS table with in-frame rearrangements only. Some clones are missing; in checked studies, unresolved V genes explain under half, and the rest has no known cause. The sample table records over 75,000 clones; approximately 80% of these occur just once. The ten largest account for around 20% of the sample.

Sequences were obtained from blood. The chain joins TRBV6-6 to TRBJ1-1; the D gene lacks a confident call. The source is a man younger than 40 in good health. Here is the DNA: TGTGCCAGCAGTTACGTAAAGGACACTGAAGCTTTCTTT. Its protein reads: CASSYVKDTEAFF.